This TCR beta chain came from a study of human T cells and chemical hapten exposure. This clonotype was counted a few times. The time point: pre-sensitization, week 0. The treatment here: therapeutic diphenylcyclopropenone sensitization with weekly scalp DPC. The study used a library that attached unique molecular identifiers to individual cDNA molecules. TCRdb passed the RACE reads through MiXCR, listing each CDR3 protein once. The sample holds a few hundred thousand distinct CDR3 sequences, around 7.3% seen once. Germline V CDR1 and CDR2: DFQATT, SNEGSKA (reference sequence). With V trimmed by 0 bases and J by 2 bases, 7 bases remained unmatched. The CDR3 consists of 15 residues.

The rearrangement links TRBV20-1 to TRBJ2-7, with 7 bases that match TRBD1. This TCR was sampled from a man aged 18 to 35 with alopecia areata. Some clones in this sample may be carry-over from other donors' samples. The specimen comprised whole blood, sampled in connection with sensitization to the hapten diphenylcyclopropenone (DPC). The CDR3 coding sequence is TGCAGTGCTAGAGATGCGACAGGGCGTCCCTACGAGCAGTACTTC. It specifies CSARDATGRPYEQYF.